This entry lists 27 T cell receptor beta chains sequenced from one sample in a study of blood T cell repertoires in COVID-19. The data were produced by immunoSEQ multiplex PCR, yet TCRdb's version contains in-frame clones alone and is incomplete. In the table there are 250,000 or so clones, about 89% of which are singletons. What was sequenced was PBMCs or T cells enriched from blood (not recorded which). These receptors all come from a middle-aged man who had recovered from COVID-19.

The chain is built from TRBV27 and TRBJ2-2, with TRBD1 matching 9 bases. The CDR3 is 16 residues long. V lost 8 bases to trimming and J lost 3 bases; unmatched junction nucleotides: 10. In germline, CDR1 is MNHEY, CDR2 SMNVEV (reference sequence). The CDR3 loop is CASSPRGQGHTGELFF. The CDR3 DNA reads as TGTGCCAGCTCCCCTCGGGGACAGGGACACACCGGGGAGCTGTTTTTT.

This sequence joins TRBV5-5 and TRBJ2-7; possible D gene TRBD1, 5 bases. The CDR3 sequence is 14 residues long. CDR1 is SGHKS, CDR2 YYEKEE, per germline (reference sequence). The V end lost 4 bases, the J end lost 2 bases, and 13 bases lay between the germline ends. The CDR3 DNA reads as TGTGCCAGCAGCGGAACAGGAGCCACCTACGAGCAGTACTTC. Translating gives CASSGTGATYEQYF.

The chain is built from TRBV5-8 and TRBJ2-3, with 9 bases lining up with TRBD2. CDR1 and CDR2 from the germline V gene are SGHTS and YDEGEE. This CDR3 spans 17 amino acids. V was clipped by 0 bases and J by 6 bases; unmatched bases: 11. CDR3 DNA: TGTGCCAGCAGCTTGGGGGTCCAGCGGGGGGCGACGGATACGCAGTATTTT. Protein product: CASSLGVQRGATDTQYF.

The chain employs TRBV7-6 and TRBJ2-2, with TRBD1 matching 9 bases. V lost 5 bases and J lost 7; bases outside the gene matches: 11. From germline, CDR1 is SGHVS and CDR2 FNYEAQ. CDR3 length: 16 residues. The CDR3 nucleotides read TGTGCCAGCAGCCAATTGGGACAGGGTGTCGGCGGGGAGCTGTTTTTT. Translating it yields CASSQLGQGVGGELFF.

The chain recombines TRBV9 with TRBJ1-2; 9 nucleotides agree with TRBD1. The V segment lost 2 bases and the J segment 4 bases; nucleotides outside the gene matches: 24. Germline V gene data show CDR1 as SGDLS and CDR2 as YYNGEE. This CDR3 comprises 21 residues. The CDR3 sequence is CASSVGITTRGTGTRGYGYTF. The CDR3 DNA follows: TGTGCCAGCAGCGTCGGTATAACCACCCGCGGGACAGGGACCAGAGGCTATGGCTACACCTTC.

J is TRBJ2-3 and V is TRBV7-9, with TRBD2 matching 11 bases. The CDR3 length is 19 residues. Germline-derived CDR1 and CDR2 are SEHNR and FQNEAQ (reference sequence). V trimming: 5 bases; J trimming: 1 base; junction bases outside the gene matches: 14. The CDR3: CASSARLAGMGLGTDTQYF. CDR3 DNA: TGTGCCAGCAGCGCAAGACTAGCGGGGATGGGGCTTGGCACAGATACGCAGTATTTT. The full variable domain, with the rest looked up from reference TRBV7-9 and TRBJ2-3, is DTGVSQNPRHKITKRGQNVTFRCDPISEHNRLYWYRQTLGQGPEFLTYFQNEAQLEKSRLLSDRFSAERPKGSFSTLEIQRTEQGDSAMYLCASSARLAGMGLGTDTQYFGPGTRLTVL.

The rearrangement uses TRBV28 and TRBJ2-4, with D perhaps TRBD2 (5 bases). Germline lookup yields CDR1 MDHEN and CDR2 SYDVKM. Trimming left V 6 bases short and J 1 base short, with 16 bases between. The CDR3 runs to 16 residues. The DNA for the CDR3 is TGTGCCAGCAGGCGGACTGCGCTCTTTGCCAAAAACATTCAGTACTTC. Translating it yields CASRRTALFAKNIQYF.

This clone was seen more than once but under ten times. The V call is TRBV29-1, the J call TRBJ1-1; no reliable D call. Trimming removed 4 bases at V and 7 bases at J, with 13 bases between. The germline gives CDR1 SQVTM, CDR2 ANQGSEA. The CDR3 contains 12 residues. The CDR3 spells CSVGEGGGEAFF. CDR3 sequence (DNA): TGCAGCGTTGGTGAGGGCGGAGGTGAAGCTTTCTTT.

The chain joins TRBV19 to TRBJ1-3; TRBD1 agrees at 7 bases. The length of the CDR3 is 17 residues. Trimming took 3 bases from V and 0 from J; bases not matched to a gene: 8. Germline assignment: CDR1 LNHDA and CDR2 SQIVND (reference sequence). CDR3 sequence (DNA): TGTGCCAGTAGTATTCGGGACAGCACGTTCTCTGGAAACACCATATATTTT. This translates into CASSIRDSTFSGNTIYF. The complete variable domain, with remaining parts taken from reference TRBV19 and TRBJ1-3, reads DGGITQSPKYLFRKEGQNVTLSCEQNLNHDAMYWYRQDPGQGLRLIYYSQIVNDFQKGDIAEGYSVSREKKESFPLTVTSAQKNPTAFYLCASSIRDSTFSGNTIYFGEGSWLTVV.

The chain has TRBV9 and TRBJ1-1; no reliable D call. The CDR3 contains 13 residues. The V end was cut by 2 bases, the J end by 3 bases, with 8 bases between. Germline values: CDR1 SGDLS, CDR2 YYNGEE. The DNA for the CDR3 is TGTGCCAGCAGCGTTTCCCAATACACTGAAGCTTTCTTT. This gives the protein CASSVSQYTEAFF.

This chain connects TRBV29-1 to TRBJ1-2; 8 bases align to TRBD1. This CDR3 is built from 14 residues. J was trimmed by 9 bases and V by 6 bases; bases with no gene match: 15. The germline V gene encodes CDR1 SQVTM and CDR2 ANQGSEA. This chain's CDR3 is CSVRVRTGPTSYTF. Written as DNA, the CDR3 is TGCAGCGTAAGGGTACGGACAGGGCCCACAAGCTACACCTTC.

CDR3 nucleotides: TGTGCCAGCAGCTTCCGTCGAGGGACTAGCGGGAGTGATACGCAGTATTTT. The encoded protein is CASSFRRGTSGSDTQYF. The chain combines TRBV7-6 with TRBJ2-3; 14 bases map to TRBD2. The CDR3 runs 17 residues. Germline V lookup: CDR1 SGHVS, CDR2 FNYEAQ. V trimming: 3 bases; J trimming: 6 bases; junction bases outside the gene matches: 8.

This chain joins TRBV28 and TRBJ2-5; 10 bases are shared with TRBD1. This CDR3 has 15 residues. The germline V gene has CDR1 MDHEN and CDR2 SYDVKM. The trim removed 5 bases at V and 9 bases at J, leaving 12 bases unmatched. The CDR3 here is CASSDRQGAVRAQYF. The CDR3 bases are TGTGCCAGCAGTGACCGACAGGGGGCGGTTAGGGCCCAGTACTTC. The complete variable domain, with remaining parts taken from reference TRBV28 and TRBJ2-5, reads DVKVTQSSRYLVKRTGEKVFLECVQDMDHENMFWYRQDPGLGLRLIYFSYDVKMKEKGDIPEGYSVSREKKERFSLILESASTNQTSMYLCASSDRQGAVRAQYFGPGTRLLVL.

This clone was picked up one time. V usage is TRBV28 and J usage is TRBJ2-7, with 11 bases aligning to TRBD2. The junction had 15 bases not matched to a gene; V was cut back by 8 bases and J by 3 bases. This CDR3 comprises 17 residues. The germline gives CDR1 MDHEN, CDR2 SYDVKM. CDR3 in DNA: TGTGCCAGCCTCACAACTCCCGGGACTAGCGGAGACTACGAGCAGTACTTC. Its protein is CASLTTPGTSGDYEQYF. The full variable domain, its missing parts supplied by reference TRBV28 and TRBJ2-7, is DVKVTQSSRYLVKRTGEKVFLECVQDMDHENMFWYRQDPGLGLRLIYFSYDVKMKEKGDIPEGYSVSREKKERFSLILESASTNQTSMYLCASLTTPGTSGDYEQYFGPGTRLTVT.

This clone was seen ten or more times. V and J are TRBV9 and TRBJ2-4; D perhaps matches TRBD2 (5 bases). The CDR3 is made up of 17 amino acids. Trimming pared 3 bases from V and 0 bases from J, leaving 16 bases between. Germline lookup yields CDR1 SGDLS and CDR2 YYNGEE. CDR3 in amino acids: CASSEWGDNLAKNIQYF. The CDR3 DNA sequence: TGTGCCAGCAGCGAGTGGGGAGATAATCTAGCCAAAAACATTCAGTACTTC.

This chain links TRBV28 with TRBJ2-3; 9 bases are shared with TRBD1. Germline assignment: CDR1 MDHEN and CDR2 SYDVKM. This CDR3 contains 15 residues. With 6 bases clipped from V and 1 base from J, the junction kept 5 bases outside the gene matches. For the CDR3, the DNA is TGTGCCAGCAGCCCGGACAGGGGACGCACAGATACGCAGTATTTT. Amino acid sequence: CASSPDRGRTDTQYF.

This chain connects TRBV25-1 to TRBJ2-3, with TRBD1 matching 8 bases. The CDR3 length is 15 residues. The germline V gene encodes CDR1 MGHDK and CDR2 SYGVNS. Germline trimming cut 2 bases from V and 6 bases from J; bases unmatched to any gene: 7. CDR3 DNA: TGTGCCAGCAGTGAACCCCGGGACAGGAGGGATACGCAGTATTTT. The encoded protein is CASSEPRDRRDTQYF. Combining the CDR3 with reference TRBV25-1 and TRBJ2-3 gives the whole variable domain EADIYQTPRYLVIGTGKKITLECSQTMGHDKMYWYQQDPGMELHLIHYSYGVNSTEKGDLSSESTVSRIRTEHFPLTLESARPSHTSQYLCASSEPRDRRDTQYFGPGTRLTVL.

The CDR3 loop is CASQLGSFAAKDTQYF. The CDR3 DNA follows: TGCGCCAGCCAGCTGGGGAGCTTTGCGGCAAAAGATACGCAGTATTTT. This chain joins TRBV5-1 and TRBJ2-3; D might be TRBD2 (5 bases). V was cut by 7 bases and J by 5 bases, with 23 bases left in between. There are 16 residues in the CDR3. Germline CDR1 reads SGHRS; CDR2 reads YFSETQ. Complete variable domain (other parts from reference TRBV5-1 and TRBJ2-3): KAGVTQTPRYLIKTRGQQVTLSCSPISGHRSVSWYQQTPGQGLQFLFEYFSETQRNKGNFPGRFSGRQFSNSRSEMNVSTLELGDSALYLCASQLGSFAAKDTQYFGPGTRLTVL.

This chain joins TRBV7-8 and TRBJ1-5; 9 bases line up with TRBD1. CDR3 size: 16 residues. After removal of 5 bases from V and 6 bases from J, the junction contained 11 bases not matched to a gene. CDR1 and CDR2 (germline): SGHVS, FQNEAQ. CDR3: CASSLTGGGIRQPQHF. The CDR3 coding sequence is TGTGCCAGCAGCCTGACAGGGGGAGGCATCCGTCAGCCCCAGCATTTT.

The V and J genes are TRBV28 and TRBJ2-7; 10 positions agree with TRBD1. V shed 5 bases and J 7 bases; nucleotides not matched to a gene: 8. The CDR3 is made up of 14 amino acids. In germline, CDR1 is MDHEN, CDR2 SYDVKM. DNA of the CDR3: TGTGCCAGCAGTGCCCCTTGGACAGGGGGTGAGCAGTACTTC. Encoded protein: CASSAPWTGGEQYF. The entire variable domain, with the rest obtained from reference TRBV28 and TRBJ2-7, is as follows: DVKVTQSSRYLVKRTGEKVFLECVQDMDHENMFWYRQDPGLGLRLIYFSYDVKMKEKGDIPEGYSVSREKKERFSLILESASTNQTSMYLCASSAPWTGGEQYFGPGTRLTVT.

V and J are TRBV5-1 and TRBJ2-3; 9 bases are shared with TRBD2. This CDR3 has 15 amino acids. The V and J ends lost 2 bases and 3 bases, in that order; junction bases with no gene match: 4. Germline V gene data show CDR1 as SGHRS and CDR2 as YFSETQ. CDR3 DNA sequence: TGCGCCAGCAGCTTCATAGCGGGAGTAACAGATACGCAGTATTTT. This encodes CASSFIAGVTDTQYF.

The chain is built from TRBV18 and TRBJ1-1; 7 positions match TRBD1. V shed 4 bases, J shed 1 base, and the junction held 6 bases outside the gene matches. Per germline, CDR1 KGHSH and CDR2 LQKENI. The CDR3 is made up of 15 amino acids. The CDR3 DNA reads TGTGCCAGCTCACTAGGGACAGTCCGGAACACTGAAGCTTTCTTT. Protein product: CASSLGTVRNTEAFF.

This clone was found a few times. The chain's CDR3 is CASSERTYNNQPQHF. CDR3 in DNA: TGTGCCAGCAGCGAGAGAACTTATAACAATCAGCCCCAGCATTTT. The chain uses TRBV7-3 and TRBJ1-5; D is uncertain. The germline V and J ends were trimmed by 5 bases and 3 bases, with 14 bases remaining between them. Germline values: CDR1 SGHTA, CDR2 FQGTGA. The CDR3 spans 15 residues.

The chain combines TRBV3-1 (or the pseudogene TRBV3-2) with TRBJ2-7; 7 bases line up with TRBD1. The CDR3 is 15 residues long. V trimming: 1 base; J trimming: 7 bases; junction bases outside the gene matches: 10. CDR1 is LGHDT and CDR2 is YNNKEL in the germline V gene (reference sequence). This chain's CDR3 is CASSQGGQPLKEQYF. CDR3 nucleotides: TGTGCCAGCAGCCAAGGGGGACAGCCCTTGAAGGAGCAGTACTTC.

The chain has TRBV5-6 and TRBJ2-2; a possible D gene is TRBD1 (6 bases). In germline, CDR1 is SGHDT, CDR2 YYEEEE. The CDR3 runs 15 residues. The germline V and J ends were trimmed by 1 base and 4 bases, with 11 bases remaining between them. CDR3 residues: CASSLTGKSTGELFF. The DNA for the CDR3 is TGTGCCAGCAGCTTGACAGGGAAGAGCACCGGGGAGCTGTTTTTT.

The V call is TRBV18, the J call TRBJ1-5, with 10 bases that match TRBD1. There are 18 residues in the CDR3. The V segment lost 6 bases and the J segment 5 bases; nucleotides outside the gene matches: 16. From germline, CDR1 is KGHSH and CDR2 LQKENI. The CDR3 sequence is CASSPTGQGTLEDQPQHF. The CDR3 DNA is TGTGCCAGCTCGCCTACGGGACAGGGGACCCTAGAGGATCAGCCCCAGCATTTT.

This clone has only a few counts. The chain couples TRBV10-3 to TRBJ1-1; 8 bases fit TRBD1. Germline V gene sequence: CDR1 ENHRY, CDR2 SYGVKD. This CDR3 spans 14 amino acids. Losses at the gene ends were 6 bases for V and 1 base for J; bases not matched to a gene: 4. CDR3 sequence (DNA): TGTGCCATCAGCTACGGACAGGGGAACACTGAAGCTTTCTTT. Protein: CAISYGQGNTEAFF.